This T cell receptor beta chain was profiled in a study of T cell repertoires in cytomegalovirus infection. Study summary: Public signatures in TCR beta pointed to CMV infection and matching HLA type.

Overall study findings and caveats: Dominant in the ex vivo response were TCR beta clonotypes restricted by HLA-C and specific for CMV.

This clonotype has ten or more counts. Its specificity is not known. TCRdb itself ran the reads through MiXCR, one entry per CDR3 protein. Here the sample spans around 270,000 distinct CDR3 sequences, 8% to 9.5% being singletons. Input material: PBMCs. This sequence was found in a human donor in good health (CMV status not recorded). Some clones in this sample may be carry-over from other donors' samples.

CDR3 coding DNA: TGTGCCTGGAGTGAACAGGGGTACGAGCAGTACTTC. As protein: CAWSEQGYEQYF. This chain joins TRBV30 and TRBJ2-7, with 7 nucleotides matching TRBD1. The length of the CDR3 is 12 residues. Germline trimming cut 1 base from V and 4 bases from J; bases unmatched to any gene: 1. Germline V CDR1 and CDR2: GTSNPN, SVGIG (reference sequence).